The clone carrying this TCR beta chain was observed a few times. Its antigen is currently unknown. The source of the sample is a study of T cells in Graves' hyperthyroidism and ophthalmopathy. Study-level results: Most thyroid clonotypes that were expanded above 0.001 also turned up in blood.

The investigators amplified TCR beta CDR3 regions from RNA transcripts. The primer set for the first-round RT-PCR of the TCR CDR3 was HTBI. MiXCR, applied by TCRdb to the multiplex PCR reads, yields one record per CDR3 protein. Among over 250,000 distinct CDR3 sequences listed, around 25% were seen once. This sequence originates from a man aged 35 to 55 with Graves' hyperthyroidism that later progressed to Graves' ophthalmopathy. Material for sequencing was blood.

The CDR3 reads CASRDRGYYGYTF. In DNA form, the CDR3 reads TGTGCCAGCAGAGACAGGGGTTACTATGGCTACACCTTC. This chain links TRBV6-1 with TRBJ1-2; 8 bases map to TRBD1. The germline V gene encodes CDR1 MNHNS and CDR2 SASEGT. The junction had 3 bases not matched to a gene; V was cut back by 6 bases and J by 3 bases. The CDR3 sequence is 13 residues long.